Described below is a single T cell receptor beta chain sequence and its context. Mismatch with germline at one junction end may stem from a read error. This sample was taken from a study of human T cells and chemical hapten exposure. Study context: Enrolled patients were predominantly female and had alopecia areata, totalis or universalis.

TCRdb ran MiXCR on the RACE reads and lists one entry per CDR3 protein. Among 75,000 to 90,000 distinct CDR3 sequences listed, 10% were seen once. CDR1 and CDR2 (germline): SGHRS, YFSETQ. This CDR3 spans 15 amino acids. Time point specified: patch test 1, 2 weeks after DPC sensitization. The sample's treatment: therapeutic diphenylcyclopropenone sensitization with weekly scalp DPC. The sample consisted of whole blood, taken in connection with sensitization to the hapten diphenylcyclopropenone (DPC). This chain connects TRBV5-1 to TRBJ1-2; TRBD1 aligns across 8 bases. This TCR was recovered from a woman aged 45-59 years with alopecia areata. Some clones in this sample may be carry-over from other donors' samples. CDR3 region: CASSLPGGSNYGYAF. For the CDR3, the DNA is TGCGCCAGCAGCTTACCAGGGGGCTCTAACTATGGCTACGCCTTC.